These T cell receptor beta chains were read from a single sample in a study of blood T cell repertoires in COVID-19. The table came from immunoSEQ multiplex PCR; TCRdb's copy has only in-frame clones and leaves some out. The sample shows about 190,000 clones, about 88% of them seen only once. Sequencing was performed on peripheral blood. These receptors were obtained from a man in his 70s with active or convalescent COVID-19. CDR3s include the opening cysteine and the closing phenylalanine or tryptophan. D genes are given only for firm matches. Size is stated for part of the rows, as once, few or many counts, or as a class when the clone is expanded.

clone_size | j_call | d_call | cdr3_length | v_call | cdr3_nt | cdr3_aa
once | TRBJ2-7 | TRBD2 | 15 | TRBV27 | TGTGCCAGCAGTTCCCTACTAGCGGGAGTGTACGAGCAGTACTTC | CASSSLLAGVYEQYF
- | TRBJ1-3 | TRBD1 | 16 | TRBV9 | TGTGCCAGCAGCGTAGGTGGGCAGGGGGATGGAAACACCATATATTTT | CASSVGGQGDGNTIYF
- | TRBJ2-1 | TRBD2 | 16 | TRBV15 | TGTGCCACCAGCAGATCGCTAGCGGGAGTCTACAATGAGCAGTTCTTC | CATSRSLAGVYNEQFF
- | TRBJ2-7 | - | 15 | TRBV2 | TGTGCCAGCAGTGAAGGGGGGGGCCGCTCCTACGAGCAGTACTTC | CASSEGGGRSYEQYF
- | TRBJ1-1 | - | 14 | TRBV7-9 | TGTGCCAGCAGCCCCCAACGGGTGAACACTGAAGCTTTCTTT | CASSPQRVNTEAFF
- | TRBJ1-6 | - | 14 | TRBV6-2/TRBV6-3 | TGTGCCAGCAGTTACCCAGGATATAATTCACCCCTCCACTTT | CASSYPGYNSPLHF
- | TRBJ2-1 | - | 15 | TRBV4-1 | TGCGCCAGCAGCCAAGATGGGACAAGGTGGAATGAGCAGTTCTTC | CASSQDGTRWNEQFF
- | TRBJ2-7 | TRBD1 | 15 | TRBV29-1 | TGCAGCGTTGAAGAGGACAGGGCGGACTCCTACGAGCAGTACTTC | CSVEEDRADSYEQYF
- | TRBJ2-1 | - | 17 | TRBV4-1 | TGCGCCAGCAGCCAGCGGGGAATCGGGAGTGCCTACAATGAGCAGTTCTTC | CASSQRGIGSAYNEQFF
- | TRBJ2-1 | - | 15 | TRBV6-6 | TGTGCCAGCAGTTACTCGGAACTAAACAAAGATGAGCAGTTCTTC | CASSYSELNKDEQFF
- | TRBJ1-1 | TRBD1 | 14 | TRBV5-6 | TGTGCCAGCAGCTTGGTTTCAGGGGGCGGCGGGGCTTTCTTT | CASSLVSGGGGAFF
- | TRBJ2-1 | TRBD1 | 15 | TRBV19 | TGTGCCAGTACCCCGGGGACAGGGGGAACCAATGAGCAGTTCTTC | CASTPGTGGTNEQFF
- | TRBJ2-1 | TRBD2 | 17 | TRBV3-1/TRBV3-2 | TGTGCCAGCAGCCAAGACTTGGTAGCGGGCACCTACAATGAGCAGTTCTTC | CASSQDLVAGTYNEQFF
- | TRBJ1-2 | TRBD1 | 14 | TRBV6-5 | TGTGCCAGCAGTTACTTGGGACAGGGAGATGGCTACACCTTC | CASSYLGQGDGYTF
few | TRBJ2-5 | TRBD2 | 15 | TRBV7-9 | TGTGCCAGCAGCCTTCTAGCGGGGGGGCAAGAGACCCAGTACTTC | CASSLLAGGQETQYF
- | TRBJ1-6 | TRBD1 | 15 | TRBV18 | TGTGCCAGCTCGGTTACAGGGGACTATAATTCACCCCTCCACTTT | CASSVTGDYNSPLHF
once | TRBJ1-1 | TRBD1 | 12 | TRBV30 | TGTGCCTGGTCCAGGGGGCCGACTGAAGCTTTCTTT | CAWSRGPTEAFF
- | TRBJ2-7 | - | 13 | TRBV7-9 | TGTGCCAGCAGCTTATCGGACAGCTACGAGCAGTACTTC | CASSLSDSYEQYF
- | TRBJ1-4 | - | 14 | TRBV27 | TGTGCCAGCAAGAGGGCAGGGGTTAATGAAAAACTGTTTTTT | CASKRAGVNEKLFF
few | TRBJ2-7 | TRBD1 | 14 | TRBV27 | TGTGCCAGCAGTTTATATCAGGGGGCCTACGAGCAGTACTTC | CASSLYQGAYEQYF
few | TRBJ2-1 | TRBD2 | 16 | TRBV6-2/TRBV6-3 | TGTGCCAGCAGCCCCGCGTTTGGGCTAGCGGGACGTGAGCAGTTCTTC | CASSPAFGLAGREQFF
- | TRBJ2-3 | TRBD1 | 14 | TRBV7-9 | TGTGCCAGCAGCTTAAAGACAGGGGCCGATACGCAGTATTTT | CASSLKTGADTQYF
- | TRBJ1-5 | - | 13 | TRBV9 | TGTGCCAGCAGCGATGGGCCTAATCAGCCCCAGCATTTT | CASSDGPNQPQHF
- | TRBJ2-1 | TRBD1 | 18 | TRBV9 | TGTGCCAGCAGCGGAGCCCCTGGACAGGGACGGGGCTACAATGAGCAGTTCTTC | CASSGAPGQGRGYNEQFF
once | TRBJ2-7 | TRBD1 | 14 | TRBV19 | TGTGCCAGTAGTATTAGGACAGGGACCTACGAGCAGTACTTC | CASSIRTGTYEQYF
- | TRBJ2-2 | TRBD2 | 17 | TRBV6-2/TRBV6-3 | TGTGCCAGCAGTACTAGCGGGGGCCTCGCGGACACCGGGGAGCTGTTTTTT | CASSTSGGLADTGELFF
- | TRBJ2-3 | TRBD1 | 18 | TRBV3-1/TRBV3-2 | TGTGCCAGCAGCCCACGACCGGGACAGGGAACGGCCACAGATACGCAGTATTTT | CASSPRPGQGTATDTQYF
- | TRBJ2-5 | TRBD2 | 16 | TRBV7-6 | TGTGCCAGCAGCTTAGTGGTAGCGGGGGGCCAAGAGACCCAGTACTTC | CASSLVVAGGQETQYF
- | TRBJ2-2 | TRBD1 | 16 | TRBV9 | TGTGCCAGAAACACTTGGGACAGGACGAACACCGGGGAGCTGTTTTTT | CARNTWDRTNTGELFF
- | TRBJ2-3 | TRBD2 | 17 | TRBV27 | TGTGCCAGCACCAAATATCCCCTCCGGGGGGGCACAGATACGCAGTATTTT | CASTKYPLRGGTDTQYF
- | TRBJ1-3 | - | 15 | TRBV15 | TGTGCCACCAGCAGGGGGGCACGGTCTGGAAACACCATATATTTT | CATSRGARSGNTIYF
- | TRBJ2-4 | - | 14 | TRBV5-1 | TGCGCCAGCAGCCCCTCGGTCGGAGGGGACATTCAGTACTTC | CASSPSVGGDIQYF
- | TRBJ1-1 | TRBD1 | 13 | TRBV2 | TGTGCCAGCACAGGACAGGGGAACACTGAAGCTTTCTTT | CASTGQGNTEAFF
- | TRBJ2-1 | TRBD2 | 16 | TRBV27 | TGTGCCAGCAGTTACCGGACTAGCGGGAGGATGTATGAGCAGTTCTTC | CASSYRTSGRMYEQFF
once | TRBJ1-3 | TRBD1 | 16 | TRBV5-4 | TGTGCCAGCAGCTTGGTGGGACAGGGATATGGAAACACCATATATTTT | CASSLVGQGYGNTIYF
- | TRBJ2-4 | TRBD1 | 13 | TRBV10-2 | TGCGCCAGCAGTATTGGACAGGGCAACATTCAGTACTTC | CASSIGQGNIQYF
- | TRBJ1-2 | TRBD1 | 17 | TRBV24-1 | TGTGCCACCAGTGAGGGAACAGGGGGATCCCTAAACTATGGCTACACCTTC | CATSEGTGGSLNYGYTF
- | TRBJ2-1 | TRBD2 | 14 | TRBV7-2 | TGTGCCAGCAGCTTAACTAGCGGATACAATGAGCAGTTCTTC | CASSLTSGYNEQFF
- | TRBJ2-3 | TRBD1 | 14 | TRBV18 | TGTGCCAGCTCACCACTAGGGACAGAAGATACGCAGTATTTT | CASSPLGTEDTQYF
few | TRBJ1-2 | TRBD1 | 13 | TRBV12-3/TRBV12-4 | TGTGCCAGCAGCACTACAGGGGGCGCAGGCTACACCTTC | CASSTTGGAGYTF
- | TRBJ2-2 | - | 15 | TRBV11-3 | TGTGCCAGCAGACGATCGGGAGCGGTGACCGGGGAGCTGTTTTTT | CASRRSGAVTGELFF
- | TRBJ2-1 | TRBD2 | 17 | TRBV3-1/TRBV3-2 | TGTGCCAGCAGCCAACCCCCCGCCGGCCTAGCGGGAGGTGAGCAGTTCTTC | CASSQPPAGLAGGEQFF
- | TRBJ2-4 | - | 18 | TRBV27 | TGTGCCAGCAGTTTATACCCCCCCGGTGGAGGGGCCAAAAACATTCAGTACTTC | CASSLYPPGGGAKNIQYF
- | TRBJ1-2 | TRBD1 | 15 | TRBV19 | TGTGCCAGTAGTATATCCACAGGGGATGCGGGTGGCTACACCTTC | CASSISTGDAGGYTF
- | TRBJ1-1 | TRBD1 | 14 | TRBV28 | TGTGCCAGCAGTTTTGGGGACAGGGACACTGAAGCTTTCTTT | CASSFGDRDTEAFF
- | TRBJ1-5 | TRBD1 | 16 | TRBV6-4 | TGTGCCAGCAGATTGACAGGGGGTGGGAACAATCAGCCCCAGCATTTT | CASRLTGGGNNQPQHF
- | TRBJ1-5 | - | 15 | TRBV28 | TGTGCCACCAACAGTTTACCAAATAGCAATCAGCCCCAGCATTTT | CATNSLPNSNQPQHF
- | TRBJ2-1 | TRBD2 | 18 | TRBV24-1 | TGTGCCACCAGTGATCCCCAGTTTGGGACTAGCGGGGGCAATGAGCAGTTCTTC | CATSDPQFGTSGGNEQFF
- | TRBJ1-2 | TRBD1 | 14 | TRBV25-1 | TGTGCCAGCAGGGGACAGGGGACCGGGCGGGGCTACACCTTC | CASRGQGTGRGYTF
- | TRBJ2-1 | - | 16 | TRBV9 | TGTGCCAGCAGCCCGGGGCTGCGGGGGCTTTTTAATGAGCAGTTCTTC | CASSPGLRGLFNEQFF
- | TRBJ2-5 | - | 15 | TRBV7-2 | TGTGCCAGCAGCTTACTTGGCAGAGGGCAAGAGACCCAGTACTTC | CASSLLGRGQETQYF
- | TRBJ2-3 | - | 17 | TRBV19 | TGTGCCAGTAGTATAGATCCGACGGGAGCGTACACAGATACGCAGTATTTT | CASSIDPTGAYTDTQYF